This passage covers 16 T cell receptor beta chains from one sample sequenced in a study of spatial heterogeneity in lung cancer. Notes on the study in general: For expanded intratumoral alpha and beta TCRs, counts tracked tumor mutation counts.

These receptors lack a known antigen. TCRdb independently ran MiXCR on the 5' RACE reads; one entry per CDR3 protein. Of more than 2,500 distinct CDR3 sequences in the sample, under 7% were seen once. Time point reported: sample taken at primary tumor resection. Sequenced material: lung tumor tissue, taken at surgery. Every receptor here comes from a male donor with early-stage non-small cell lung cancer.

Judged by abundance, this clonotype is medium-sized. V usage is TRBV28 and J usage is TRBJ1-2; D is possibly TRBD1 (5 bases). CDR3 length: 15 residues. Germline V gene data show CDR1 as MDHEN and CDR2 as SYDVKM. Trimming took off 1 base at V and 4 bases at J, with 13 bases between the two ends. CDR3 sequence (DNA): TGTGCCAGCAGTTTATACAGGAGGAGAGGCTATGGCTACACCTTC. Translated: CASSLYRRRGYGYTF.

By share of the sample, this clonotype is medium-sized. The rearrangement uses TRBV20-1 and TRBJ1-6; possible D gene TRBD1, 5 bases. The germline V gene has CDR1 DFQATT and CDR2 SNEGSKA (reference sequence). The CDR3 is made up of 12 amino acids. Trimming took off 7 bases at V and 9 bases at J, with 13 bases between the two ends. The CDR3 loop is CSVGRASSPLHF. Here the CDR3 DNA reads TGCAGTGTAGGCAGGGCGAGTTCACCCCTCCACTTT.

This clonotype was observed many times. CDR3 in DNA: TGTGCCAGTACGGACAGGGGGTTAGGAGATACGCAGTATTTT. It is translated as CASTDRGLGDTQYF. The V call is TRBV19, the J call TRBJ2-3; 10 nucleotides match TRBD1. Germline loops: CDR1 LNHDA, CDR2 SQIVND (reference sequence). This CDR3 has 14 amino acids. Germline trimming cut 7 bases from V and 5 bases from J; bases unmatched to any gene: 6.

CDR3: CASSLNPPGYEQYF. The CDR3 DNA sequence: TGTGCCAGCAGTTTAAATCCCCCAGGGTACGAGCAGTACTTC. The chain combines TRBV12-3 or TRBV12-4 with TRBJ2-7; D is perhaps TRBD1 (5 bases). With 2 bases removed from V and 4 bases from J, the gap between germline ends came to 12 bases. The CDR3 runs 14 residues.

Within the sample, this clonotype is medium-sized. The chain recombines TRBV20-1 with TRBJ2-7, with D tentatively TRBD2 (6 bases). The CDR3 runs 16 residues. V lost 3 bases, J lost 2 bases, and 20 bases lay in between. Germline V CDR1 and CDR2: DFQATT, SNEGSKA (reference sequence). The CDR3, as DNA: TGCAGTGCTAGGGCGCGGGGACCAAATATCCCCTACGAGCAGTACTTC. This codes for CSARARGPNIPYEQYF.

This clonotype has ten or more counts. This sequence joins TRBV20-1 and TRBJ2-7, with 9 bases lining up with TRBD2. The V and J ends lost 2 bases and 1 base, in that order; junction bases with no gene match: 0. This CDR3 comprises 13 residues. CDR1 is DFQATT, CDR2 SNEGSKA, per germline (reference sequence). The CDR3 loop reads CSARLAGSYEQYF. CDR3 nucleotides: TGCAGTGCTAGACTAGCGGGGTCCTACGAGCAGTACTTC.

This clonotype is medium-sized in the sample. The chain uses TRBV2 and TRBJ1-6, with D unresolved. The ends were cut back, 6 bases at V and 11 bases at J, with 23 bases in the middle. Germline CDR1 SNHLY, CDR2 FYNNEI. The length of the CDR3 is 16 residues. This CDR3 reads CASSPGSRTLPPPLHF. The CDR3 nucleotides are TGTGCCAGCAGCCCGGGGAGCCGGACGCTACCACCACCCCTCCACTTT. The full variable domain, with the rest looked up from reference TRBV2 and TRBJ1-6, is EPEVTQTPSHQVTQMGQEVILRCVPISNHLYFYWYRQILGQKVEFLVSFYNNEISEKSEIFDDQFSVERPDGSNFTLKIRSTKLEDSAMYFCASSPGSRTLPPPLHFGNGTRLTVT.

By proportion, this clonotype is medium-sized (0.01 to 0.1%). V usage is TRBV7-8 and J usage is TRBJ1-1; 7 positions agree with TRBD1. The CDR3 consists of 16 residues. CDR1 is SGHVS, CDR2 FQNEAQ, per germline. Trimming at V came to 5 bases and at J to 5 bases, leaving 14 bases not matched to a gene. CDR3 residues: CASSPGTEWRGTEAFF. CDR3 coding DNA: TGTGCCAGCAGCCCGGGGACAGAATGGCGGGGTACTGAAGCTTTCTTT. Filled out from reference TRBV7-8 and TRBJ1-1, the complete variable domain reads GAGVSQSPRYKVAKRGQDVALRCDPISGHVSLFWYQQALGQGPEFLTYFQNEAQLDKSGLPSDRFFAERPEGSVSTLKIQRTQQEDSAVYLCASSPGTEWRGTEAFFGQGTRLTVV.

This clonotype is labeled as large. The rearrangement links TRBV11-2 to TRBJ2-7; TRBD1 might be the D (5 bases). The CDR3 contains 14 residues. Germline values: CDR1 SGHAT, CDR2 FQNNGV. The V end lost 0 bases, the J end lost 3 bases, and 9 bases lay between the germline ends. DNA of the CDR3: TGTGCCAGCAGCTTAGAGTACCAGGGCTACGAGCAGTACTTC. Translated: CASSLEYQGYEQYF.

This clonotype was detected many times. The rearrangement uses TRBV20-1 and TRBJ2-7; D is perhaps TRBD2 (6 bases). The CDR3 extends over 14 amino acids. Trimming cost V 7 bases and J 0 bases, with 16 bases left between them. Germline CDR1 is DFQATT and CDR2 is SNEGSKA (reference sequence). CDR3 nucleotide sequence: TGCAGTGTCGCGGGGAGCGCCAGCTCCTACGAGCAGTACTTC. It codes for CSVAGSASSYEQYF.

This clonotype is termed medium-sized. The rearrangement joins TRBV28 to TRBJ1-5; 8 bases map to TRBD1. There are 15 residues in the CDR3. The germline CDR1 and CDR2 sequences are MDHEN and SYDVKM. The V and J ends lost 6 bases and 1 base, in that order; junction bases with no gene match: 5. CDR3 sequence (DNA): TGTGCCAGCAGGGTACAGGGGGGGAGCAATCAGCCCCAGCATTTT. This codes for CASRVQGGSNQPQHF.

This clonotype was detected many times. J is TRBJ2-5 and V is TRBV7-8, with D tentatively TRBD2 (6 bases). Germline assignment: CDR1 SGHVS and CDR2 FQNEAQ. Trimming removed 3 bases from V and 4 bases from J, with 12 bases in between. The CDR3 is made up of 14 amino acids. CDR3 coding DNA: TGTGCCAGCAGCTTTCAGCGGGCCACAGAGACCCAGTACTTC. Amino acids: CASSFQRATETQYF.

The chain has TRBV29-1 and TRBJ1-5; D remains ambiguous. The CDR3 has 13 residues. The V gene's germline CDR1 is SQVTM and CDR2 ANQGSEA. The germline V and J ends were trimmed by 4 bases and 3 bases, with 10 bases remaining between them. CDR3 region: CSVAGGFNQPQHF. As DNA, the CDR3 is TGCAGCGTTGCCGGCGGATTCAATCAGCCCCAGCATTTT.

This clonotype is deemed medium-sized. This chain uses TRBV20-1 with TRBJ2-2, with 9 bases lining up with TRBD1. The CDR3 is made up of 15 amino acids. Germline V lookup: CDR1 DFQATT, CDR2 SNEGSKA (reference sequence). The J segment lost 0 bases and the V segment lost 4 bases, leaving 3 bases of the junction unmatched. CDR3 region: CSANRQGANTGELFF. In nucleotides, the CDR3 is TGCAGTGCTAATCGACAGGGGGCGAACACCGGGGAGCTGTTTTTT.

Within the sample, this clonotype is medium-sized. The rearrangement uses TRBV29-1 and TRBJ2-7; D gene uncertain. CDR1 and CDR2 (germline): SQVTM, ANQGSEA. The ends were cut back, 4 bases at V and 3 bases at J, with 7 bases in the middle. This CDR3 spans 11 amino acids. Here the CDR3 reads CSVAGLYEQYF. The CDR3 DNA is TGCAGCGTTGCCGGTCTCTACGAGCAGTACTTC.

V usage is TRBV5-1 and J usage is TRBJ1-6; TRBD1 is a possible D gene (6 bases). The V gene's germline CDR1 is SGHRS and CDR2 YFSETQ. The V end lost 3 bases, the J end lost 8 bases, and 15 bases lay between the germline ends. The CDR3 length is 15 residues. The CDR3 spells CASSSHQGSDSPLHF. For the CDR3, the DNA is TGCGCCAGCAGCTCCCATCAGGGGAGCGATTCACCCCTCCACTTT.